A selection of T cell receptor beta chains follows, all from one sample in a study of blood T cell repertoires in COVID-19. The table came from immunoSEQ multiplex PCR; TCRdb's copy has only in-frame clones and leaves some out. The sample shows over 250,000 clones, approximately 90% of them seen only once. Material for sequencing was PBMCs or T cells enriched from blood (not recorded which). These receptors were collected from a woman between 18 and 29 years old who had recovered from COVID-19. Each CDR3 is given with its conserved first and last residue. A D gene is named only where the DNA matches it firmly. The listing skips clone size in some rows; elsewhere it reads once, few, many or a size class.

size: NA
J: TRBJ2-3
D: TRBD2
V: TRBV5-6
DNA: TGTGCCAGCATCCGTTTTAGCGGGGGTGGCACAGATACGCAGTATTTT
CDR3: CASIRFSGGGTDTQYF

size: NA
J: TRBJ2-7
D: NA
V: TRBV28
DNA: TGTGCCAGCAGCCTTACTAGCTACGAGCAGTACTTC
CDR3: CASSLTSYEQYF

size: NA
J: TRBJ2-1
D: NA
V: TRBV7-2
DNA: TGTGCCAGCAGCTTAAACAGGGTAGAAGGCGAGCAGTTCTTC
CDR3: CASSLNRVEGEQFF

size: NA
J: TRBJ1-2
D: NA
V: TRBV11-2
DNA: TGTGCCAGCAGCTCAAGCGGGTACGACTACACCTTC
CDR3: CASSSSGYDYTF

size: NA
J: TRBJ1-2
D: NA
V: TRBV10-3
DNA: TGTGCCATCAGTGAAGGAGGACTTGACGGCTATGGCTACACCTTC
CDR3: CAISEGGLDGYGYTF

size: NA
J: TRBJ1-1
D: NA
V: TRBV7-3
DNA: TGTGCCAGCAGCCAAAGTCGCACTTCGAACACTGAAGCTTTCTTT
CDR3: CASSQSRTSNTEAFF

size: NA
J: TRBJ1-2
D: TRBD1
V: TRBV14
DNA: TGTGCCAGCAGCCAAGATGAAGGGGGCTTCTATGGCTACACCTTC
CDR3: CASSQDEGGFYGYTF

size: NA
J: TRBJ1-5
D: NA
V: TRBV18
DNA: TGTGCCAGCTCACCACAACTGGAGGCCAATCAGCCCCAGCATTTT
CDR3: CASSPQLEANQPQHF

size: once
J: TRBJ1-1
D: TRBD1
V: TRBV9
DNA: TGTGCCAGCAACAGACAGGGGAACACTGAAGCTTTCTTT
CDR3: CASNRQGNTEAFF

size: NA
J: TRBJ1-2
D: TRBD1
V: TRBV5-1
DNA: TGCGCCAGCAGCTTTCAGGGGGACTATGGCTACACCTTC
CDR3: CASSFQGDYGYTF

size: NA
J: TRBJ2-7
D: NA
V: TRBV25-1
DNA: TGTGCCAGCAGTGCGGGTGCGGGCTCCTACGAGCAGTACTTC
CDR3: CASSAGAGSYEQYF

size: NA
J: TRBJ1-4
D: NA
V: TRBV19
DNA: TGTGCCAGTAGTATTGGGAGTGGTTCTTATGAAAAACTGTTTTTT
CDR3: CASSIGSGSYEKLFF

size: once
J: TRBJ1-1
D: TRBD1
V: TRBV7-9
DNA: TGTGCCAGCAGCTTACCCCCGACAGGGCGGACCACTGAAGCTTTCTTT
CDR3: CASSLPPTGRTTEAFF

size: few
J: TRBJ1-6
D: NA
V: TRBV14
DNA: TGTGCCAGCAGCCAAGACTTGGGGGCGACCCATTCACCCCTCCACTTT
CDR3: CASSQDLGATHSPLHF

size: NA
J: TRBJ1-2
D: NA
V: TRBV19
DNA: TGTGCCAGTAGTATAGGAGGGCAGCAAAACTATGGCTACACCTTC
CDR3: CASSIGGQQNYGYTF

size: few
J: TRBJ1-2
D: NA
V: TRBV9
DNA: TGTGCCAGCAGCCTGATCGGGCAGGGCTATGGCTACACCTTC
CDR3: CASSLIGQGYGYTF

size: NA
J: TRBJ2-1
D: NA
V: TRBV7-2
DNA: TGTGCCAGCAGCTTAGACACCAATGAGCAGTTCTTC
CDR3: CASSLDTNEQFF

size: NA
J: TRBJ2-5
D: TRBD2
V: TRBV10-3
DNA: TGTGCCGCTGCCGGGACTAGCGGGAAGGAGACCCAGTACTTC
CDR3: CAAAGTSGKETQYF

size: NA
J: TRBJ1-3
D: NA
V: TRBV4-3
DNA: TGCGCCAGCAGCCAAGATACCAGGGTTCCTGGAAACACCATATATTTT
CDR3: CASSQDTRVPGNTIYF

size: NA
J: TRBJ2-2
D: NA
V: TRBV27
DNA: TGTGCCAGCAGTTTATCCCTTCAGGGAATTCGGGCCGGGGAGCTGTTTTTT
CDR3: CASSLSLQGIRAGELFF

size: NA
J: TRBJ1-2
D: TRBD1
V: TRBV2
DNA: TGTGCCAGCAGTGCTCTAAGGACAGGGGCTTATGGCTACACCTTC
CDR3: CASSALRTGAYGYTF

size: NA
J: TRBJ1-5
D: NA
V: TRBV7-2
DNA: TGTGCCAGCAGCCCCGTCAGGGGCCCTAATCAGCCCCAGCATTTT
CDR3: CASSPVRGPNQPQHF

size: NA
J: TRBJ1-1
D: NA
V: TRBV28
DNA: TGTGCCAGCAGTTTAGGAGGGGCATGGGGCACTGAAGCTTTCTTT
CDR3: CASSLGGAWGTEAFF

size: NA
J: TRBJ2-3
D: NA
V: TRBV24-1
DNA: TGTGCCACCAGTGATCCGGGTCTCAAGGTGGCAGATACGCAGTATTTT
CDR3: CATSDPGLKVADTQYF

size: NA
J: TRBJ2-7
D: TRBD2
V: TRBV19
DNA: TGTGCCAGTAGTATAGGGCGGGAGGCCTACGAGCAGTACTTC
CDR3: CASSIGREAYEQYF

size: NA
J: TRBJ1-2
D: TRBD1
V: TRBV6-5
DNA: TGTGCCAGCAGTCGACAGGGCAACTATGGCTACACCTTC
CDR3: CASSRQGNYGYTF

size: NA
J: TRBJ2-3
D: TRBD2
V: TRBV24-1
DNA: TGTGCCACCAGTGATTTGCGGCCTAGCGGGGGCGCCACTCCGGGGGATACGCAGTATTTT
CDR3: CATSDLRPSGGATPGDTQYF

size: NA
J: TRBJ2-6
D: NA
V: TRBV4-1
DNA: TGCGCCAGCAGCCAGTCAAGGGGCTCTGGGGCCAACGTCCTGACTTTC
CDR3: CASSQSRGSGANVLTF

size: once
J: TRBJ1-2
D: TRBD1
V: TRBV18
DNA: TGTGCCAGCTCACCCCGGACAGGAGAGGGCTACACCTTC
CDR3: CASSPRTGEGYTF